This is a list of T cell receptor beta chains from one sample in a study of post-analysis software for immune sequencing data. TCRdb analysed the PCR reads with MiXCR anew, one entry per CDR3 protein. The sample carries about 760,000 distinct CDR3 sequences, about 32% recorded once. Source material: blood. The receptors were sampled from a girl aged 10-17 years with multiple sclerosis. Both conserved end residues are part of each CDR3. Size is omitted from some rows. Given values are once, few, many or a class for expanded clones.

v_gene: TRBV6-1
abundance: few
j_gene: TRBJ2-1
CDR3aa: CASREGTLSYNEQFF

v_gene: TRBV29-1
abundance: .
j_gene: TRBJ1-2
CDR3aa: CSVEGWTYPGGYTF

v_gene: TRBV20-1
abundance: .
j_gene: TRBJ2-7
CDR3aa: CSASLAGGEQYF

v_gene: TRBV6-5
abundance: .
j_gene: TRBJ1-1
CDR3aa: CASSRGQAEAFF

v_gene: TRBV10-3
abundance: .
j_gene: TRBJ2-2
CDR3aa: CAIRTGQKNTGELFF

v_gene: TRBV25-1
abundance: few
j_gene: TRBJ2-5
CDR3aa: CASRDGGQVEQYF

v_gene: TRBV5-1
abundance: many
j_gene: TRBJ2-5
CDR3aa: CASSPSGALVTQYF

v_gene: TRBV9
abundance: few
j_gene: TRBJ1-2
CDR3aa: CASSVEGVATNGYTF

v_gene: TRBV9
abundance: .
j_gene: TRBJ1-2
CDR3aa: CASSGNRTYGYTF

v_gene: TRBV14
abundance: few
j_gene: TRBJ1-2
CDR3aa: CASSHFDSFYGYTF

v_gene: TRBV27
abundance: few
j_gene: TRBJ2-1
CDR3aa: CASSLAGQGVGQRQFF

v_gene: TRBV6-2/TRBV6-3
abundance: .
j_gene: TRBJ2-4
CDR3aa: CASSQGDNEQYF

v_gene: TRBV6-6
abundance: .
j_gene: TRBJ2-1
CDR3aa: CASSYPVGQGDNEQFF

v_gene: TRBV4-3
abundance: .
j_gene: TRBJ2-2
CDR3aa: CASSQVPIGAAYTGELFF

v_gene: TRBV12-3/TRBV12-4
abundance: once
j_gene: TRBJ2-7
CDR3aa: CASSLRGAGNEQYF

v_gene: TRBV20-1
abundance: many
j_gene: TRBJ2-5
CDR3aa: CSAPGLAGIMETQYF

v_gene: TRBV5-1
abundance: .
j_gene: TRBJ1-6
CDR3aa: CASSTEAGRYSPLHF

v_gene: TRBV11-2
abundance: many
j_gene: TRBJ2-3
CDR3aa: CASSSTLAGGTDTQYF

v_gene: TRBV5-1
abundance: .
j_gene: TRBJ2-3
CDR3aa: CASSLVIGNTDTQYF

v_gene: TRBV5-1
abundance: .
j_gene: TRBJ2-1
CDR3aa: CASRPNRDSFYNEQFF

v_gene: TRBV7-9
abundance: .
j_gene: TRBJ2-7
CDR3aa: CASSLSLASGGAYNEQYF

v_gene: TRBV20-1
abundance: few
j_gene: TRBJ2-1
CDR3aa: CSARGTSGRFEQFF

v_gene: TRBV7-9
abundance: many
j_gene: TRBJ2-5
CDR3aa: CASSSRVGQYQETQYF

v_gene: TRBV4-1
abundance: .
j_gene: TRBJ2-5
CDR3aa: CASSLKLAGGGEQYF

v_gene: TRBV5-1
abundance: once
j_gene: TRBJ1-5
CDR3aa: CASSPDGNSNQPQHF

v_gene: TRBV4-2
abundance: .
j_gene: TRBJ2-3
CDR3aa: CASSQQLGRGQGRDTQYF

v_gene: TRBV18
abundance: .
j_gene: TRBJ1-2
CDR3aa: CASSPLAGATEDGYTF

v_gene: TRBV4-1
abundance: many
j_gene: TRBJ1-2
CDR3aa: CAIYGRGYGYTF

v_gene: TRBV20-1
abundance: .
j_gene: TRBJ1-1
CDR3aa: CSARDPGGWTEAFF

v_gene: TRBV7-9
abundance: few
j_gene: TRBJ2-3
CDR3aa: CASSPGLAGDGEDTQYF

v_gene: TRBV7-9
abundance: .
j_gene: TRBJ2-1
CDR3aa: CASMHPGRASSYNEQFF

v_gene: TRBV29-1
abundance: .
j_gene: TRBJ2-1
CDR3aa: CSVASGDRYNEQFF

v_gene: TRBV3-1
abundance: few
j_gene: TRBJ1-2
CDR3aa: CASSQEPPTPGGYTF

v_gene: TRBV20-1
abundance: .
j_gene: TRBJ2-7
CDR3aa: CSANGATYEQYF

v_gene: TRBV6-5
abundance: .
j_gene: TRBJ1-5
CDR3aa: CASRGQLNQPQHF

v_gene: TRBV25-1
abundance: few
j_gene: TRBJ1-4
CDR3aa: CASSQFNEKLFF

v_gene: TRBV29-1
abundance: .
j_gene: TRBJ2-7
CDR3aa: CGVVGGGTYEQYF

v_gene: TRBV4-2
abundance: few
j_gene: TRBJ1-2
CDR3aa: CASSQEFQVTEYGYTF

v_gene: TRBV29-1
abundance: .
j_gene: TRBJ2-3
CDR3aa: CSVEMGQGTDTQYF

v_gene: TRBV28
abundance: .
j_gene: TRBJ1-5
CDR3aa: CASSPDRGRWQPQHF

v_gene: TRBV6-1
abundance: .
j_gene: TRBJ2-7
CDR3aa: CASRPRGELDEQYF

v_gene: TRBV20-1
abundance: .
j_gene: TRBJ2-3
CDR3aa: CSGMYGGTDTQYF

v_gene: TRBV11-2
abundance: .
j_gene: TRBJ2-1
CDR3aa: CASSLPGGTGISDEQFF

v_gene: TRBV5-1
abundance: .
j_gene: TRBJ1-4
CDR3aa: CASSFGRNEKLFF

v_gene: TRBV7-2
abundance: .
j_gene: TRBJ1-2
CDR3aa: CASSIRDRGPYGYTF

v_gene: TRBV7-7
abundance: .
j_gene: TRBJ2-1
CDR3aa: CASSSETSGIGNEQFF

v_gene: TRBV27
abundance: .
j_gene: TRBJ1-2
CDR3aa: CASSSAGSLHGAGYTF

v_gene: TRBV29-1
abundance: many
j_gene: TRBJ2-3
CDR3aa: CSVAERRFTDTQYF

v_gene: TRBV6-2/TRBV6-3
abundance: .
j_gene: TRBJ2-1
CDR3aa: CASSHGVREQFF

v_gene: TRBV5-5
abundance: .
j_gene: TRBJ1-2
CDR3aa: CASSEARLGPNYGYTF

v_gene: TRBV10-1
abundance: .
j_gene: TRBJ1-2
CDR3aa: CASSESRNYGYTF

v_gene: TRBV6-6
abundance: .
j_gene: TRBJ1-5
CDR3aa: CASSYEAEPHQPQHF

v_gene: TRBV5-8
abundance: few
j_gene: TRBJ2-3
CDR3aa: CASSFDRGADTQYF

v_gene: TRBV24-1
abundance: .
j_gene: TRBJ2-1
CDR3aa: CATSDFGREANNEQFF

v_gene: TRBV29-1
abundance: .
j_gene: TRBJ2-5
CDR3aa: CSVEGRQGLRGQETQYF

v_gene: TRBV20-1
abundance: few
j_gene: TRBJ1-5
CDR3aa: CSASQGANQPQHF

v_gene: TRBV7-2
abundance: many
j_gene: TRBJ1-2
CDR3aa: CASRETYGYTF

v_gene: TRBV27
abundance: .
j_gene: TRBJ1-5
CDR3aa: CASSLWGSQPQHF

v_gene: TRBV7-2
abundance: .
j_gene: TRBJ2-5
CDR3aa: CASSLVASRGQETQYF